A few counts support the clone carrying this TCR beta chain. The data are from a study of PD-1 blockade in classical Hodgkin lymphoma. CDR1 SGHTA and CDR2 FQGNSA come from the germline V gene. The CDR3 has 12 residues. Trimming removed 5 bases from V and 2 bases from J, with 4 bases in between. Some clones are missing from TCRdb's copy, which holds only in-frame ones; the method was immunoSEQ multiplex PCR. The sample comprises 35,000 to 50,000 clones, 66% of which are singletons, and about 3% rests with the top ten. The sample's time point: cycle 4 day 1 (C4D1), after 6 weeks of nivolumab. Every single patient, without exception, relapsed after autologous stem cell transplantation, and brentuximab vedotin exposure varied.

The sample here was peripheral blood mononuclear cells (PBMCs), taken before the fourth cycle of nivolumab. The sequence was obtained from a human donor with classical Hodgkin lymphoma. The chain joins TRBV7-2 to TRBJ2-1; D is unclear. CDR3 nucleotides: TGTGCCAGCAGCGGGACCTACAATGAGCAGTTCTTC. Amino acid sequence: CASSGTYNEQFF.